This TCR beta chain was captured by sequencing in a study of T cells in Graves' hyperthyroidism and ophthalmopathy. Study conclusions and caveats: The blood repertoire included most of the expanded thyroid clonotypes above 0.001.

Not enrolled were patients with uncontrolled infection, other autoimmune disease, pregnancy or lactation. The germline gives CDR1 DFQATT, CDR2 SNEGSKA (reference sequence). This CDR3 spans 13 amino acids. V was trimmed by 1 base and J by 6 bases, leaving 12 bases between them. There were TCR beta CDR3 regions amplified from RNA transcripts. The TCR CDR3 was amplified in a first-round RT-PCR using the HTBI primer set. MiXCR, run by TCRdb on the multiplex PCR reads, gives a single entry per CDR3 protein. The sample has some 370,000 distinct CDR3 sequences; about 14% are singletons. About this clonotype: Its antigen is currently unknown.

The chain uses TRBV20-1 and TRBJ1-1, with D perhaps TRBD1 (6 bases). Material: blood. The receptor's source is a man aged 50-59 years with Graves' ophthalmopathy. The CDR3 DNA follows: TGCAGTGCTAGAGGCACAGGGTTCCCTGAAGCTTTCTTT. It encodes CSARGTGFPEAFF.